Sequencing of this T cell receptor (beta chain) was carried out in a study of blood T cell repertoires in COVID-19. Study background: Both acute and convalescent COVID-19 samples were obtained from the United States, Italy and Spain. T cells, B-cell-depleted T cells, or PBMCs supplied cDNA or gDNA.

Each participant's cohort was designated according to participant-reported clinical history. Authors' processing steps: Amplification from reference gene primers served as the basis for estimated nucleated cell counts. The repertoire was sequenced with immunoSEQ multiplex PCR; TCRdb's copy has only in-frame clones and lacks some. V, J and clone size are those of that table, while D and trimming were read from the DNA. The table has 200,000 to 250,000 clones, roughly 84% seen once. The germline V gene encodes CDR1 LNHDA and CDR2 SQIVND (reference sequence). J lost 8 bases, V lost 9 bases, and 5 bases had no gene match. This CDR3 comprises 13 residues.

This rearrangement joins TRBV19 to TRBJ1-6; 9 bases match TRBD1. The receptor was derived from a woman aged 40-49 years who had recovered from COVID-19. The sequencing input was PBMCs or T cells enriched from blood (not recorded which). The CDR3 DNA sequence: TGTGCCAGCCGGGACAGGGTTTATTCACCCCTCCACTTT. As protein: CASRDRVYSPLHF.